This T cell receptor (beta chain) appears in the sequencing data of a study of T cells in localized non-small cell lung cancer (TCRdb year 2020). At the level of the whole study: Comparing tumors with uninvolved tumor-adjacent lungs, the study looked at the T cell repertoires of fewer than 250 patients with early-stage NSCLC. All 250 or so NSCLC patients in the cohort were treatment-naive and had localized lung tumors that were resected. Of the NSCLC patients, 129 were male and around 99 were female, and the mean age was approximately 66 years.

At diagnosis, tumor, uninvolved tumor-adjacent lung and peripheral blood were collected and then preserved as a mix of FFPE and fresh-frozen material. From cysteine to phenylalanine, the CDR3 is 15 amino acids long. The CDR3 DNA has 45 bases and is translated from base 1. Trimming at the junction amounts to 1 base on V and 3 bases on J, and the germline ends lie 9 bases apart. Looking up the germline V gene yields CDR1 SGHNT and CDR2 YENEEA. General conclusions and limits of the study: The highest T cell clonality was observed in uninvolved tumor-adjacent lung, where clonality exceeded that of tumor, suggesting that antigenic responses were more focused in uninvolved tumor-adjacent lung. Because multi-region tumor sequencing was not done, intratumor heterogeneity could not be ruled out. Higher T cell density in blood was associated with longer overall survival, whereas higher clonality in adjacent lung was associated with shorter survival. Because the study design was exploratory, TCR variables were selected using unadjusted p-values without false-discovery rate correction. Of the top 100 tumor clones, a median of roughly 56 were detected in paired uninvolved adjacent lung; approximately 30 were also among that lung's top 100.

TCR beta CDR3 regions were sequenced from DNA using the immunoSEQ Assay. Processing in the source paper ran as follows. T cell density was computed as TCR beta template counts normalized to usable DNA estimated by amplifying housekeeping genes. Richness was estimated using the preseqR package, with extrapolation to 400,000 templates for PBMC samples and to 120,000 templates for tissue samples. Clonality was taken to be one minus Pielou's evenness. To identify tissue-enriched TCRs, differential abundance testing was run on productive amino-acid clonotypes with a minimum total count of 5 and an alpha of 0.1. The Jaccard Index and the Morisita Overlap Index were used to quantify repertoire overlap between compartments. TCR beta CDR3s were clustered by GLIPH together with public tetramer-defined viral CDR3s, and at least three viral sequences plus V-gene enrichment were required for viral motifs. Not all clones reach the TCRdb copy of this immuneACCESS table, which keeps in-frame sequences only. Checked studies attribute under half of the gap to unresolved V genes and leave the rest unexplained. V and J calls and clone size follow that table, whereas D and trimming were derived from the DNA. The sample yields around 6,700 clones; more than 35% were counted once. The top ten clones comprise 6.5% to 9.5% of the sample.

With regard to this clone: The antigen this receptor binds is unknown. No clone much larger than this one lies a single base away; base qualities are absent.

The clonotype originates from a man between 40 and 75 years old with stage III lung adenocarcinoma. Here the chain combines TRBV11-3 and TRBJ1-4; a weak D assignment points to TRBD1 (6 bases agree). The sequencing here drew on lung tumor tissue, taken before any cancer treatment. The CDR3 is CASSLGGASNEKLFF. At the DNA level, the sequence is TGTGCCAGCAGCTTAGGGGGGGCGTCTAATGAAAAACTGTTTTTT.